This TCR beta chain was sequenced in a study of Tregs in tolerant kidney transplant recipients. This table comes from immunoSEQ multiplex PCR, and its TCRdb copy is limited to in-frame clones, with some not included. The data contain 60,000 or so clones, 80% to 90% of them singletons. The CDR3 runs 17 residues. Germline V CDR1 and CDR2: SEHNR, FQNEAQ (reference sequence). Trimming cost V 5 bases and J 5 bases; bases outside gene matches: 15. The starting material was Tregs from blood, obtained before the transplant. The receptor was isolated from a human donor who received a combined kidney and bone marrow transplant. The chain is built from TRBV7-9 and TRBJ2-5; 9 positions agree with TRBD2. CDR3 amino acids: CASSPRRLAGYRETQYF. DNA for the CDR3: TGTGCCAGCAGCCCCCGGCGGCTAGCGGGGTATAGGGAGACCCAGTACTTC.